This T cell receptor beta chain stems from a study of T cells after yellow fever vaccination. Findings and caveats of the study: Most clones from primary vaccination were detected again post-booster (96% CD4, about 88% CD8). The presence of abundant clonotypes contaminating from the bulk population was possible in FACS-sorted repertoires.

This clonotype was seen more than once but under ten times. Antigen unknown. TCRdb re-called the 5' RACE reads through MiXCR, storing one row per CDR3 protein. The table shows a few hundred thousand distinct CDR3 sequences, with roughly 17% occurring only once. The sequence came from a man younger than 35 who received the YFV17D yellow fever vaccine. The sequences come from PBMCs, collected around 5 days after the first yellow fever vaccination.

The CDR3 region has the DNA TGCGCCAGCAGCTTGGGCGTCTCGGGGGGCCTTTACACAGATACGCAGTATTTT. It encodes CASSLGVSGGLYTDTQYF. The rearrangement links TRBV5-1 to TRBJ2-3, with D possibly being TRBD2 (7 bases). Germline values: CDR1 SGHRS, CDR2 YFSETQ. Deletions cut 0 bases from V and 2 bases from J, with 19 bases between. The CDR3 is made up of 18 amino acids.